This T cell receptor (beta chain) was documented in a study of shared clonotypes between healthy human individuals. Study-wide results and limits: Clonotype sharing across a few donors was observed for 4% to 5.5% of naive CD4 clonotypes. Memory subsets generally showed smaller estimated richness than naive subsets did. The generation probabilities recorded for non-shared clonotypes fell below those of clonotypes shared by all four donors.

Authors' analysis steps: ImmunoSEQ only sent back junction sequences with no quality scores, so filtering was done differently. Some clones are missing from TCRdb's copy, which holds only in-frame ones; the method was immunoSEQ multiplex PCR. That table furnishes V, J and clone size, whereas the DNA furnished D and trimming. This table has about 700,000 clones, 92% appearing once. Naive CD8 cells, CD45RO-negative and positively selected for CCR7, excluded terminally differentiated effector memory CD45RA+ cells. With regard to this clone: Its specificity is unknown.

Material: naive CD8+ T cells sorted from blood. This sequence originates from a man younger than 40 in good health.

The CDR3 region has the DNA TGTGCCAGCAGTTTCGCGGGAGCCTCCTACGAGCAGTACTTC. Protein sequence: CASSFAGASYEQYF. V and J are TRBV27 and TRBJ2-7, with 7 bases matching TRBD2. The germline CDR1 and CDR2 sequences are MNHEY and SMNVEV (reference sequence). J was trimmed by 0 bases and V by 3 bases; bases with no gene match: 2. CDR3 length equals 14 residues.